This is a list of T cell receptor beta chains from one sample in a study of T cell repertoires in cytomegalovirus infection. TCRdb itself ran the reads through MiXCR, one entry per CDR3 protein. The sample carries tens of thousands of distinct CDR3 sequences, 20% to 30% recorded once. What these receptors recognize is not known. The sample here was CD8+ T cells from cultured PBMCs, taken from culture after CMV antigen stimulation. Receptor source: a human donor in good health (CMV status not recorded). Some clones in this sample may be carry-over from other donors' samples. CDR3s include the opening cysteine and the closing phenylalanine or tryptophan. Each record gives: J gene, clone size, D gene, V gene, CDR3 protein, CDR3 DNA. The D gene is left open where the match is weak. The size field is filled for only some rows; it gives once, few, many or a size class.

TRBJ2-1 few TRBD2 TRBV11-3 CASSLGSGGVNEQFF TGTGCCAGCAGCTTGGGTAGCGGGGGGGTTAATGAGCAGTTCTTC
TRBJ1-1 - TRBD1 TRBV27 CASSLWGQGGNTEAFF TGTGCCAGCAGTTTATGGGGACAGGGGGGGAACACTGAAGCTTTCTTT
TRBJ1-5 many - TRBV11-2 CASSWLPNGPQHF TGTGCCAGCAGCTGGCTCCCGAATGGGCCCCAGCATTTT
TRBJ1-1 - - TRBV12-3/TRBV12-4 CASSSRQTEAFF TGTGCCAGCAGTTCCAGGCAGACTGAAGCTTTCTTT
TRBJ1-2 many - TRBV14 CASSPPPGLLANYGYTF TGTGCCAGCAGCCCCCCACCAGGCTTGTTAGCTAACTATGGCTACACCTTC
TRBJ2-2 many TRBD1 TRBV11-2 CASSKRQGSTGELFF TGTGCCAGCAGCAAAAGACAGGGTAGTACCGGGGAGCTGTTTTTT
TRBJ2-7 few - TRBV19 CASSIYGGSEQYF TGTGCCAGTAGTATCTATGGGGGCTCCGAGCAGTACTTC
TRBJ2-7 few - TRBV4-3 CASSQDVRTYEQYF TGCGCCAGCAGCCAAGATGTCAGAACCTACGAGCAGTACTTC
TRBJ2-2 - TRBD1 TRBV24-1 CATSDFDRGKPGELFF TGTGCCACCAGTGATTTTGACAGGGGAAAACCCGGGGAGCTGTTTTTT
TRBJ2-3 - - TRBV15 CDTSRDRGAGMNTDTQYF TGTGACACCAGCAGAGATCGAGGAGCAGGGATGAACACAGATACGCAGTATTTT
TRBJ2-3 - - TRBV2 CASSERAARTDTQYF TGTGCCAGCAGTGAAAGGGCCGCCCGCACAGATACGCAGTATTTT
TRBJ2-1 few - TRBV11-2 CASSPTGADEQFF TGTGCCAGCAGCCCTACGGGGGCCGATGAGCAGTTCTTC
TRBJ2-3 - - TRBV6-1 CASSEAQGADTQYF TGTGCCAGCAGTGAAGCCCAGGGCGCAGATACGCAGTATTTT
TRBJ2-5 many - TRBV7-6 CASSPTGETQYF TGTGCCAGCAGTCCGACGGGAGAGACCCAGTACTTC
TRBJ1-2 - - TRBV4-3 CASSQEGDGGNYGYTF TGCGCCAGCAGCCAAGAAGGTGATGGGGGCAACTATGGCTACACCTTC
TRBJ2-5 many - TRBV7-8 CASSATNPLDSKETQYF TGTGCCAGCAGCGCAACTAACCCACTTGACTCTAAAGAGACCCAGTACTTC
TRBJ2-7 - TRBD1 TRBV6-2/TRBV6-3 CASSYPPGTGSSYEQYF TGTGCCAGCAGTTACCCCCCCGGGACAGGGAGCTCCTACGAGCAGTACTTC
TRBJ2-5 - TRBD1 TRBV30 CAWSEKGQGLETQYF TGTGCCTGGAGTGAAAAAGGACAGGGGTTAGAGACCCAGTACTTC
TRBJ2-3 - - TRBV18 CASSPPDRVTDTQYF TGTGCCAGCTCACCACCGGACAGAGTCACAGATACGCAGTATTTT
TRBJ2-1 - - TRBV6-1 CASKSWGSHNEQFF TGTGCCAGCAAGTCCTGGGGGTCCCACAATGAGCAGTTCTTC
TRBJ2-3 - TRBD1 TRBV30 CAWGTQQGARTDTQYF TGTGCCTGGGGGACCCAACAGGGGGCTAGAACAGATACGCAGTATTTT
TRBJ2-7 few - TRBV6-2/TRBV6-3 CASTLTLRSYEQYF TGTGCCAGCACTCTCACGCTACGCTCCTACGAGCAGTACTTC
TRBJ2-1 few TRBD2 TRBV20-1 CSAYDIAGEPLEQFF TGCAGTGCTTACGATATAGCGGGAGAACCCCTTGAGCAGTTCTTC
TRBJ2-3 few TRBD2 TRBV28 CATELAGEGDTQYF TGTGCCACCGAACTAGCGGGGGAGGGAGATACGCAGTATTTT
TRBJ2-4 few - TRBV11-2 CASSLGQLIAKNIQYF TGTGCCAGCAGCTTGGGGCAGCTTATAGCCAAAAACATTCAGTACTTC
TRBJ2-2 few - TRBV12-3/TRBV12-4 CASSPGANGELFF TGTGCCAGCAGTCCCGGGGCCAACGGGGAGCTGTTTTTT
TRBJ2-5 - - TRBV6-5 CASSTPEEPQETQYF TGTGCCAGCAGTACCCCGGAAGAACCTCAAGAGACCCAGTACTTC
TRBJ1-5 - - TRBV6-1 CASTSTGESAQHF TGTGCCAGCACCTCGACGGGGGAATCGGCCCAGCATTTT
TRBJ1-5 - - TRBV27 CASSPGTSSRPHHF TGTGCCAGCAGCCCCGGAACCTCTTCAAGGCCCCATCATTTT
TRBJ1-5 few TRBD1 TRBV9 CASSGGQGGQPQHF TGTGCCAGCAGCGGAGGACAGGGTGGACAGCCCCAGCATTTT
TRBJ1-1 few - TRBV27 CASRGGNTEAFF TGTGCCAGCAGGGGGGGGAACACTGAAGCTTTCTTT
TRBJ2-2 medium-sized - TRBV7-9 CASSSQGFRRPNTGELFF TGTGCCAGCAGCTCCCAGGGGTTCCGGCGACCGAACACCGGGGAGCTGTTTTTT
TRBJ2-7 few TRBD2 TRBV13 CASRSGTSGRGEQYF TGTGCCAGCAGATCCGGGACTAGCGGGAGGGGTGAGCAGTACTTC
TRBJ2-7 few - TRBV6-1 CASSDGQRQYF TGTGCCAGCAGTGATGGACAGAGGCAGTACTTC
TRBJ1-1 once - TRBV5-6 CASSRAGSTEAFF TGTGCCAGCAGCCGCGCAGGGAGCACTGAAGCTTTCTTT
TRBJ2-1 few TRBD2 TRBV2 CASRRTSILGDEQFF TGTGCCAGCAGGCGGACTAGCATCCTCGGCGATGAGCAGTTCTTC
TRBJ2-3 few TRBD2 TRBV7-9 CASSPRTSGVSTDTQYF TGTGCCAGCAGCCCCCGGACTAGCGGGGTAAGCACAGATACGCAGTATTTT
TRBJ2-7 - - TRBV5-1 CASSFTTGAELRYEQYF TGCGCCAGCAGCTTTACCACAGGAGCCGAACTACGCTACGAGCAGTACTTC
TRBJ2-1 many TRBD2 TRBV6-1 CASSEEAGGGNEQFF TGTGCCAGCAGTGAAGAAGCGGGAGGGGGCAATGAGCAGTTCTTC
TRBJ2-1 - TRBD2 TRBV19 CASSRLAGGPWFNEQFF TGTGCCAGTAGTAGACTAGCGGGAGGGCCATGGTTCAATGAGCAGTTCTTC
TRBJ2-3 few TRBD1 TRBV29-1 CSVEGTGRTDTQYF TGCAGCGTCGAAGGGACAGGGCGGACAGATACGCAGTATTTT
TRBJ1-4 - - TRBV20-1 CSANQQGNREKLFF TGCAGTGCTAACCAGCAGGGTAATCGTGAAAAACTGTTTTTT
TRBJ1-1 - - TRBV27 CASSSDPGTHTEAFF TGTGCCAGCAGTTCTGACCCAGGGACCCACACTGAAGCTTTCTTT
TRBJ2-2 - TRBD1 TRBV6-2/TRBV6-3 CASRAGTGDTGELFF TGTGCCAGCAGGGCCGGGACAGGGGACACCGGGGAGCTGTTTTTT
TRBJ2-2 - TRBD2 TRBV7-3 CASSLSLAGSGGELFF TGTGCCAGCAGCTTAAGCCTAGCGGGGAGCGGCGGGGAGCTGTTTTTT
TRBJ1-2 - - TRBV7-9 CASRPGGGNAEGYTF TGTGCCAGCCGACCCGGGGGGGGGAACGCTGAGGGCTACACCTTC
TRBJ1-2 - - TRBV4-3 CASSPSGTGLDGYTF TGCGCCAGCAGCCCCTCGGGGACTGGCTTAGATGGCTACACCTTC
TRBJ1-4 few - TRBV2 CASVITGSVEKLFF TGTGCCAGCGTCATAACAGGGTCGGTTGAAAAACTGTTTTTT
TRBJ2-2 - TRBD2 TRBV7-9 CASSLGSSGIGELFF TGTGCCAGCAGCTTAGGCTCTAGCGGGATCGGGGAGCTGTTTTTT
TRBJ2-7 - TRBD1 TRBV29-1 CSVEDQQGGYEQYF TGCAGCGTTGAAGATCAACAGGGGGGCTACGAGCAGTACTTC